This record concerns one T cell receptor beta chain sequence. The junction had 2 bases not matched to a gene; V was cut back by 0 bases and J by 4 bases. The CDR3 covers 15 residues. Per the germline V gene, CDR1 is SGHTS and CDR2 is YDEGEE. The PCR was carried out with 60 Vbeta primers and 13 Jbeta primers. Libraries were prepared by immunoSEQ multiplex PCR; TCRdb keeps only in-frame clonotypes and omits some of them. The sample has around 130,000 clones; around 83% are singletons. The source of the sample is a study of cytomegalovirus exposure and HLA in healthy donors. The sample was PBMCs. The V gene is TRBV5-8, the J gene TRBJ2-1; TRBD2 matches 9 bases. The sequence was obtained from a young woman in good health and CMV-seropositive. CDR3 amino acids: CASSLEAGGYNEQFF. The CDR3 DNA sequence: TGTGCCAGCAGCTTGGAGGCGGGAGGGTACAATGAGCAGTTCTTC.